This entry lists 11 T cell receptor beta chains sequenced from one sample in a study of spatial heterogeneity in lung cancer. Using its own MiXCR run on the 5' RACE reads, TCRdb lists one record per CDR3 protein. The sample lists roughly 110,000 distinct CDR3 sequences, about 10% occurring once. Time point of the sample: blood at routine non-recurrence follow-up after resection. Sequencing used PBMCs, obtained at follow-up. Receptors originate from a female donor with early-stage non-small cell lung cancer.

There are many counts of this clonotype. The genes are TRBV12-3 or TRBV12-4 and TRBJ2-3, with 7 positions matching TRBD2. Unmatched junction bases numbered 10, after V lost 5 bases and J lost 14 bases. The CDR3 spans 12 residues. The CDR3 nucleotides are TGTGCCAGCAGTACCGTAGCGGGCCCACGGTATTTT. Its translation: CASSTVAGPRYF.

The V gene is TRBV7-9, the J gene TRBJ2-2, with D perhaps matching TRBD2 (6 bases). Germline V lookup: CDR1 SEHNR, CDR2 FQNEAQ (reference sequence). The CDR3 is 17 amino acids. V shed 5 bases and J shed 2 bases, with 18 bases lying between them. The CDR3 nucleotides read TGTGCCAGCAGCGTACCCGGGGCTAGCGTCAACACCGGGGAGCTGTTTTTT. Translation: CASSVPGASVNTGELFF.

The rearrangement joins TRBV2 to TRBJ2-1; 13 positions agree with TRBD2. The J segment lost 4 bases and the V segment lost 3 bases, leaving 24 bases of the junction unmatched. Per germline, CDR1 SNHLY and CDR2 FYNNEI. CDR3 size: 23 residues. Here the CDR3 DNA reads TGTGCCAGCAGTGACACCCGATGGGGAAGGACTAGCGGGAGCACTGATAGATACAATGAGCAGTTCTTC. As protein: CASSDTRWGRTSGSTDRYNEQFF.

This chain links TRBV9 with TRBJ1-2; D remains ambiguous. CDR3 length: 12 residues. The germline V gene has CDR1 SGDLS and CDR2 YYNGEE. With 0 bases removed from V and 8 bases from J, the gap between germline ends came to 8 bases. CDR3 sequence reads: CASSVAVGGYTF. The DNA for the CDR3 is TGTGCCAGCAGCGTAGCAGTGGGAGGCTACACCTTC.

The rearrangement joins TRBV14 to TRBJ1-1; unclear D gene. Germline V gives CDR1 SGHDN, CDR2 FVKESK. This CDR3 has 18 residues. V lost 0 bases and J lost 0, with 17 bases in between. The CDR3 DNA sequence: TGTGCCAGCAGCCAAGATCAATTCCGACCGTTCATGAACACTGAAGCTTTCTTT. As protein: CASSQDQFRPFMNTEAFF.

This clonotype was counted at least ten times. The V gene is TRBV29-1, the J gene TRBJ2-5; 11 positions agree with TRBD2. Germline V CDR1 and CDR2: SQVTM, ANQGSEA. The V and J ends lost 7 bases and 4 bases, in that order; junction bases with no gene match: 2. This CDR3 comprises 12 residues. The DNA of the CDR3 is TGCAGCGGACTAGCGGGAAGAGAGACCCAGTACTTC. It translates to CSGLAGRETQYF.

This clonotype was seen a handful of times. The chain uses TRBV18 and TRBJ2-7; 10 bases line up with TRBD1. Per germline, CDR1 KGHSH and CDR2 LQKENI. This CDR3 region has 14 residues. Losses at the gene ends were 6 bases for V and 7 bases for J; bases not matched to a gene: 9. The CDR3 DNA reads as TGTGCCAGCTCTCCTCGGACAGGGGGAGATGAGCAGTACGTC. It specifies CASSPRTGGDEQYV.

The CDR3 spells CASSYKLLDTQYF. In nucleotides, the CDR3 is TGTGCCAGCAGTTACAAACTTCTCGATACGCAGTATTTT. This rearrangement joins TRBV6-5 to TRBJ2-3; D remains ambiguous. The length of the CDR3 is 13 residues. V was cut by 2 bases and J by 6 bases, with 9 bases left in between. Per the germline V gene, CDR1 is MNHEY and CDR2 is SVGAGI.

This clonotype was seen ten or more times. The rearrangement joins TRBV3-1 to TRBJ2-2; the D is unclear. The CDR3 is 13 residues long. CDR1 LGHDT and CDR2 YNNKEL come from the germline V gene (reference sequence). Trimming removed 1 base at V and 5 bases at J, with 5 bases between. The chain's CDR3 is CASSQAKTGELFF. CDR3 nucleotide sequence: TGTGCCAGCAGCCAAGCAAAAACCGGGGAGCTGTTTTTT.

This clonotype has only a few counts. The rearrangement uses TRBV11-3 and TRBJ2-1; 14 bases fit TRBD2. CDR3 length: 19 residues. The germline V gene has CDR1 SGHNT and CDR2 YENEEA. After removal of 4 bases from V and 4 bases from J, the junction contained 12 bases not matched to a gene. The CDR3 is CASSSPMGTSGSRYNEQFF. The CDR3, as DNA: TGTGCCAGCAGCTCCCCAATGGGGACTAGCGGGAGTAGGTACAATGAGCAGTTCTTC.

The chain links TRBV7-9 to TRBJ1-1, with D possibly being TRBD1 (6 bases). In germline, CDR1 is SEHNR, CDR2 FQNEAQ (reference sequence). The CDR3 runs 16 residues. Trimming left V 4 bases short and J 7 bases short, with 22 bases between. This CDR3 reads CASSSLPGQQLYEAFF. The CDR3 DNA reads TGTGCCAGCAGCTCATTACCGGGACAACAACTTTATGAAGCTTTCTTT.